This TCR beta chain derives from a study of cytomegalovirus exposure and HLA in healthy donors. On the study more broadly: Out of a few hundred genotyped donors, roughly 80% belonged to the Caucasian-associated ancestry cluster.

Overall study findings and caveats: CMV serostatus alone was available as immune exposure information. Across donors, most TCRs were seen rarely, yet some public ones were widespread. Productive rates of about 90% or about 30% were seen for most TCR beta V segments in an earlier analysis.

The PCR was carried out with 60 Vbeta primers and 13 Jbeta primers. TCRdb's table, derived via immunoSEQ multiplex PCR, lists solely in-frame clones and lacks some. The profile shows roughly 180,000 clones, over 60% of them singletons. Concerning this clone itself: The antigen remains unidentified.

J gave up 5 bases and V 5 bases, and 5 bases lay outside the gene matches. Germline-derived CDR1 and CDR2 are SGHKS and YYEKEE (reference sequence). CDR3 length equals 14 residues. The origin of this receptor is a man in his forties or fifties in good health and CMV-seropositive. The chain couples TRBV5-5 to TRBJ2-5; 11 bases map to TRBD1. The sequencing sample was made of PBMCs. CDR3 amino acids: CASSTDRGLETQYF. Here the CDR3 DNA reads TGTGCCAGCAGTACGGACAGGGGGCTGGAGACCCAGTACTTC.